This is a list of T cell receptor beta chains from one sample in a study of cytomegalovirus exposure and HLA in healthy donors. The method was immunoSEQ multiplex PCR; TCRdb's version includes in-frame clones alone and lacks a portion of them. The sample carries about 130,000 clones, about 78% recorded once. Sequences were obtained from PBMCs. These receptors were taken from a human donor in good health. CDR3s include the opening cysteine and the closing phenylalanine or tryptophan. Fields, in order: V gene, clone size, J gene, D gene, CDR3 protein, CDR3 DNA. D genes are given only for firm matches. Clone size is shown for a subset of rows, as once, few, many or a class of expanded clone.

>TRBV14|few|TRBJ1-1|NA
CASSQDTSWQEGEAFF
TGTGCCAGCAGCCAAGATACCTCCTGGCAGGAGGGCGAAGCTTTCTTT
>TRBV28|few|TRBJ2-2|NA
CASSLFSGDTGELFF
TGTGCCAGCAGTTTGTTCTCGGGGGACACCGGGGAGCTGTTTTTT
>TRBV2|NA|TRBJ1-4|TRBD1
CAMIPGQGRWDEKLFF
TGTGCCATGATACCGGGACAGGGACGGTGGGATGAAAAACTGTTTTTT
>TRBV5-1|NA|TRBJ1-2|NA
CASSLSVLQDGYTF
TGCGCCAGCAGCTTGTCCGTGTTACAAGATGGCTACACCTTC
>TRBV28|NA|TRBJ2-7|TRBD2
CASSLWVRGRAYEQYF
TGTGCCAGCAGTTTATGGGTTCGCGGGAGGGCCTACGAGCAGTACTTC
>TRBV7-2|NA|TRBJ2-1|TRBD2
CASSLYPKTSGRRNEQFF
TGTGCCAGCAGCTTATATCCCAAGACTAGCGGGAGACGTAATGAGCAGTTCTTC
>TRBV5-1|NA|TRBJ1-6|TRBD1
CASSLGDSYNSPLHF
TGCGCCAGCAGCTTGGGGGACAGCTATAATTCACCCCTCCACTTT
>TRBV7-8|NA|TRBJ1-5|NA
CASSLATYDGYQPQHF
TGTGCCAGCAGCTTAGCAACGTATGACGGGTATCAGCCCCAGCATTTT
>TRBV2|NA|TRBJ2-1|TRBD2
CASTPTSGRSWDEQFF
TGTGCCAGCACCCCGACTAGCGGGAGGTCTTGGGATGAGCAGTTCTTC
>TRBV5-1|NA|TRBJ2-1|NA
CASSLTGGGGNEQFF
TGCGCCAGCAGCTTGACGGGGGGCGGAGGCAATGAGCAGTTCTTC
>TRBV30|NA|TRBJ2-7|NA
CAWSLQALYEQYF
TGTGCCTGGTCTCTCCAGGCCCTCTACGAGCAGTACTTC